This T cell receptor (beta chain) was retrieved from a study of blood T cells in healthy people across ages. Study-level points and caveats: Any conclusive comparison of naive versus antigen-experienced cells was prevented by using unsorted PBMCs. As naive T cell percentage varied, TCR beta diversity correlated strongly with it.

A second about 7 to 12 cycle PCR used barcoded and J-beta primers. All cDNA molecules were each tagged by a template-switch adaptor with 12 random nucleotides. TCRdb ran MiXCR on the 5' RACE reads and lists one entry per CDR3 protein. The sample shows about 970,000 distinct CDR3 sequences, roughly 50% of them seen only once. The authors drew roughly 9.8 milliliters of peripheral blood from each donor. Germline CDR1 reads SEHNR; CDR2 reads FQNEAQ (reference sequence). The CDR3 loop spans 17 amino acids. Germline trimming cut 5 bases from V and 4 bases from J; bases unmatched to any gene: 12. As concerns this clonotype: Its specificity is unknown.

What was sequenced was blood. The chain recombines TRBV7-9 with TRBJ2-3; 10 bases are a match to TRBD2. The sequence derives from a woman in her fifties or sixties in good health. The DNA of the CDR3 is TGTGCCAGCAGCCGTGGGGTAGCGGGAGGAATTTCAGATACGCAGTATTTT. This gives the protein CASSRGVAGGISDTQYF.